The TCR beta chain described here comes from a study of blood T cell repertoires in COVID-19. This CDR3 region has 16 residues. V gave up 0 bases and J gave up 3 bases; unmatched junction bases: 4. The method was immunoSEQ multiplex PCR; TCRdb's version includes in-frame clones alone and lacks a portion of them. The sample has roughly 340,000 clones; about 88% are singletons. This chain connects TRBV23-1 to TRBJ2-5; 10 nucleotides line up with TRBD2. TRBV23-1 is an open reading frame, and its role is uncertain. Material: peripheral blood. This TCR derives from a woman aged 70-85 years with COVID-19, enrolled during active disease. The CDR3 spells CASSQSTLAGEETQYF. The CDR3 bases are TGCGCCAGCAGTCAATCGACGCTAGCGGGGGAAGAGACCCAGTACTTC.